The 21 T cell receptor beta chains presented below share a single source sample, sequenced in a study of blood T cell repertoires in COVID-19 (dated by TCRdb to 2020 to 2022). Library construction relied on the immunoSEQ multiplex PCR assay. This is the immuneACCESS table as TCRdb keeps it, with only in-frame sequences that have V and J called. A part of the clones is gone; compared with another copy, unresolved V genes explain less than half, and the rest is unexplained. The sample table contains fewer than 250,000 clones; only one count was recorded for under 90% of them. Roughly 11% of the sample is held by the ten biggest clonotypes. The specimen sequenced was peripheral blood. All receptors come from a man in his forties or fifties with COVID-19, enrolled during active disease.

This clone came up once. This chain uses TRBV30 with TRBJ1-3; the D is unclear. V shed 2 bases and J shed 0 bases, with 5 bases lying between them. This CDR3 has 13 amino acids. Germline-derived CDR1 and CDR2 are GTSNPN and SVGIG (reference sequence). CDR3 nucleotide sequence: TGTGCCTGGAGTCCCGGCTCTGGAAACACCATATATTTT. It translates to CAWSPGSGNTIYF.

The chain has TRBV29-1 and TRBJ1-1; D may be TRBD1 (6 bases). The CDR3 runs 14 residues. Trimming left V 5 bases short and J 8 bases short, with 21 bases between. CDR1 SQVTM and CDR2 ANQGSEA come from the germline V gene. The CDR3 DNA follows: TGCAGCGTTCTTCCCCTCCGCACCGGGACAGAAGCTTTCTTT. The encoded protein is CSVLPLRTGTEAFF.

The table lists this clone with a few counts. The CDR3 coding sequence is TGTGCCAGTGGTAGCGGGGAGGGCGGGGAGCTGTTTTTT. This encodes CASGSGEGGELFF. V and J are TRBV4-2 and TRBJ2-2; 8 nucleotides line up with TRBD2. Trimming removed 9 bases from V and 7 bases from J; junction bases left unmatched: 7. Germline values: CDR1 LGHNA, CDR2 YNFKEQ. This CDR3 region has 13 residues.

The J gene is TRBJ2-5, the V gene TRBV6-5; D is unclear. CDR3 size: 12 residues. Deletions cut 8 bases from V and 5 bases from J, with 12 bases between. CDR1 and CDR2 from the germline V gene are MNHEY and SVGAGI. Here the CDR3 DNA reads TGTGCCAGCTCGTTAGCCTTTGAGACCCAGTACTTC. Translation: CASSLAFETQYF.

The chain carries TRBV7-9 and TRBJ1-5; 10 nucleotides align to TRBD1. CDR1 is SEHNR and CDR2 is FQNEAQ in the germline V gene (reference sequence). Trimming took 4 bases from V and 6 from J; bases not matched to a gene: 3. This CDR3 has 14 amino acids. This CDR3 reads CASSYGTGVQPQHF. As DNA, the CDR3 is TGTGCCAGCAGCTACGGGACAGGGGTTCAGCCCCAGCATTTT.

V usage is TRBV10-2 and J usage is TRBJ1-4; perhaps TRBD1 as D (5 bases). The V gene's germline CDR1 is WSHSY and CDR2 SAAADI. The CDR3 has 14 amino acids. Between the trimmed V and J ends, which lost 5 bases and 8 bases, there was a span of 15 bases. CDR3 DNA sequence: TGCGCCAGCAGTATTAGGGGCATAGGGGAAAAACTGTTTTTT. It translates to CASSIRGIGEKLFF.

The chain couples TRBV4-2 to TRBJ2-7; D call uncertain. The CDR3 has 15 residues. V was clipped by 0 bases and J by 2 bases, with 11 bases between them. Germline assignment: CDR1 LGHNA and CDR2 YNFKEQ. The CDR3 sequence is CASSQEDIGPYEQYF. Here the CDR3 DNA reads TGTGCCAGCAGCCAAGAAGACATTGGCCCCTACGAGCAGTACTTC.

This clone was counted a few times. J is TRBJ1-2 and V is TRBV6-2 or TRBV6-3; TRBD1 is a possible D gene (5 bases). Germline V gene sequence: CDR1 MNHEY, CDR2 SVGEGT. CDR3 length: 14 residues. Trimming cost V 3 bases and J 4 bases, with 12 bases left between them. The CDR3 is CASSYVQGPYGYTF. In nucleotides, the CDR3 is TGTGCCAGCAGTTATGTCCAGGGCCCCTATGGCTACACCTTC.

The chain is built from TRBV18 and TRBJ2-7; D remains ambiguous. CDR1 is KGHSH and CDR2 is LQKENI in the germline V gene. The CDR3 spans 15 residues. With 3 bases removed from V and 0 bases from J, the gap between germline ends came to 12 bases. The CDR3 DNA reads TGTGCCAGCTCACCCGGAGAAGTCGACTCCTACGAGCAGTACTTC. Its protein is CASSPGEVDSYEQYF.

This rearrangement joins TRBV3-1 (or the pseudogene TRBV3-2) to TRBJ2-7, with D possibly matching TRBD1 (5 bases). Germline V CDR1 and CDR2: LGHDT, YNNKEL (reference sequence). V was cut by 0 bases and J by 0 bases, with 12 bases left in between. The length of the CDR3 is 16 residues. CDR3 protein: CASSQEQGYSSYEQYF. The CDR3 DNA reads TGTGCCAGCAGCCAAGAGCAGGGTTACAGCTCCTACGAGCAGTACTTC.

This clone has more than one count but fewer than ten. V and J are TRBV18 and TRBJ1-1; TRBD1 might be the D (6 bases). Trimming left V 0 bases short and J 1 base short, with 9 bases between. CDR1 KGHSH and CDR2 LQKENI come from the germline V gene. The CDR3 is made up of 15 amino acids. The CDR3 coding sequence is TGTGCCAGCTCACCACCGGGACATACGAACACTGAAGCTTTCTTT. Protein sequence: CASSPPGHTNTEAFF.

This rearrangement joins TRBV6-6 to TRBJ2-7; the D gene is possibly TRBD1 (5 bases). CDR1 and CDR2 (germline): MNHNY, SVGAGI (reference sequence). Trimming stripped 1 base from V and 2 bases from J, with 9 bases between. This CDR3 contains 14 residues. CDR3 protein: CASSYLAGTYEQYF. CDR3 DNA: TGTGCCAGCAGTTACTTGGCAGGGACCTACGAGCAGTACTTC.

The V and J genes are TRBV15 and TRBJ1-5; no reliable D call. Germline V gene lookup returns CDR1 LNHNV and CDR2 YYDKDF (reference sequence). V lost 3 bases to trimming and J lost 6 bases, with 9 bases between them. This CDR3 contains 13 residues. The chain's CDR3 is CATSSDGSQPQHF. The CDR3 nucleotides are TGTGCCACCAGCAGCGACGGGAGTCAGCCCCAGCATTTT. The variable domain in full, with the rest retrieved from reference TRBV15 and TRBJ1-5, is DAMVIQNPRYQVTQFGKPVTLSCSQTLNHNVMYWYQQKSSQAPKLLFHYYDKDFNNEADTPDNFQSRRPNTSFCFLDIRSPGLGDTAMYLCATSSDGSQPQHFGDGTRLSIL.

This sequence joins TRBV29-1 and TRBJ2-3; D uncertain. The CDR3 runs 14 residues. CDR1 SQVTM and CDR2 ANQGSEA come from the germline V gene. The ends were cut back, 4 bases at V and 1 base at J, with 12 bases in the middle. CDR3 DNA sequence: TGCAGCGTTGTAGAAGTATCGGGCACAGATACGCAGTATTTT. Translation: CSVVEVSGTDTQYF.

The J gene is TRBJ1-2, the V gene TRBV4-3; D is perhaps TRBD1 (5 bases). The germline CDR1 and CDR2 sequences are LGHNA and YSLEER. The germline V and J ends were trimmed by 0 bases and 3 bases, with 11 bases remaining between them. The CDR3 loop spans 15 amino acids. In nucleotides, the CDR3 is TGCGCCAGCAGCCAAGATATTTCAGGGCACTATGGCTACACCTTC. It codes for CASSQDISGHYGYTF.

The CDR3 DNA is TGCGCCAGCAGCTCTTCATTGAGCGGGGGGGCGAACACCGGGGAGCTGTTTTTT. It codes for CASSSSLSGGANTGELFF. V usage is TRBV5-1 and J usage is TRBJ2-2; 10 bases agree with TRBD2. From germline, CDR1 is SGHRS and CDR2 YFSETQ. V lost 3 bases, J lost 0 bases, and 8 bases stayed unmatched. The CDR3 consists of 18 residues. Full variable domain (missing parts from reference TRBV5-1 and TRBJ2-2): KAGVTQTPRYLIKTRGQQVTLSCSPISGHRSVSWYQQTPGQGLQFLFEYFSETQRNKGNFPGRFSGRQFSNSRSEMNVSTLELGDSALYLCASSSSLSGGANTGELFFGEGSRLTVL.

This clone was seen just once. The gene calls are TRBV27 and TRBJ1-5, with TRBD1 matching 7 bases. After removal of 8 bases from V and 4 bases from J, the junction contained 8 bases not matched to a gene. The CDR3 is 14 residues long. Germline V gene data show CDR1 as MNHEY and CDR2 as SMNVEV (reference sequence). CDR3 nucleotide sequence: TGTGCCAGCGCCCAGGGGGGAGGTAATCAGCCCCAGCATTTT. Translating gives CASAQGGGNQPQHF.

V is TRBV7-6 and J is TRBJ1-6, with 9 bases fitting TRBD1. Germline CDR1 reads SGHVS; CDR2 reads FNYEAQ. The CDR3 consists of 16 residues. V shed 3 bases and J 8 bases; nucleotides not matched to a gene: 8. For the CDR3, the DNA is TGTGCCAGCAGCTTCTCCTTGGGACAGGGAGATTCACCCCTCCACTTT. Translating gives CASSFSLGQGDSPLHF.

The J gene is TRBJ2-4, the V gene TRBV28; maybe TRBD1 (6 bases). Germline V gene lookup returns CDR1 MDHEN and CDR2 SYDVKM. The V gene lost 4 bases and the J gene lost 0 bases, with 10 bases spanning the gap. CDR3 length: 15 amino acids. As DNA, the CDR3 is TGTGCCAGCAGTTCCCGGACAGTAGCCAAAAACATTCAGTACTTC. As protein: CASSSRTVAKNIQYF.

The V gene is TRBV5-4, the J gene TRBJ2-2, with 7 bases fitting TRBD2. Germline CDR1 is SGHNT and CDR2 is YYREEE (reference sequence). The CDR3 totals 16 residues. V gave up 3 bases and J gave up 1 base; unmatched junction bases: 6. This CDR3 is CASSSRSGGNTGELFF. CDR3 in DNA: TGTGCCAGCAGCTCCCGATCGGGGGGGAACACCGGGGAGCTGTTTTTT.

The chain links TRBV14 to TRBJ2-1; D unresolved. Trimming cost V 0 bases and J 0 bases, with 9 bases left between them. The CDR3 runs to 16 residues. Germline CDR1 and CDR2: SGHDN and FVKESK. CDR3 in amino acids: CASSQDLASSYNEQFF. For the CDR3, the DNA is TGTGCCAGCAGCCAAGATCTCGCGAGCTCCTACAATGAGCAGTTCTTC.